Below are 6 T cell receptor beta chains sequenced from a single sample in a study of CD8 T cells in Susac syndrome. RNA totalling about 0.45 to 1 ug underwent reverse transcription with random hexamers. TCRdb used MiXCR to reprocess the immunoSEQ multiplex PCR reads, holding one entry per CDR3 protein. The sample has 200,000 to 250,000 distinct CDR3 sequences; 90% to 95% are singletons. The sample comprised CD4+ T cells from PBMCs. The receptors shown here come from a human donor with multiple sclerosis.

The chain has TRBV4-1 and TRBJ2-2, with D maybe TRBD2 (6 bases). The V gene lost 4 bases and the J gene lost 4 bases, with 13 bases spanning the gap. The CDR3 runs 15 residues. Per germline, CDR1 MGHRA and CDR2 YSYEKL. CDR3 nucleotides: TGCGCCAGCAGCCCGGGAGTGGTTGCCACCGGGGAGCTGTTTTTT. This encodes CASSPGVVATGELFF.

The chain uses TRBV15 and TRBJ2-7; tentative D call: TRBD2 (6 bases). CDR1 LNHNV and CDR2 YYDKDF come from the germline V gene (reference sequence). This CDR3 comprises 16 residues. Trimming took 0 bases from V and 5 from J, leaving 17 bases between them. CDR3 nucleotides: TGTGCCACCAGCAGAGATATTAGGGCGGGGACCCACGAGCAGTACTTC. Protein: CATSRDIRAGTHEQYF. The entire variable domain, with the rest obtained from reference TRBV15 and TRBJ2-7, is as follows: DAMVIQNPRYQVTQFGKPVTLSCSQTLNHNVMYWYQQKSSQAPKLLFHYYDKDFNNEADTPDNFQSRRPNTSFCFLDIRSPGLGDTAMYLCATSRDIRAGTHEQYFGPGTRLTVT.

This clonotype was seen once. V usage is TRBV12-3 or TRBV12-4 and J usage is TRBJ2-1; D is perhaps TRBD1 (6 bases). This CDR3 has 15 residues. V gave up 2 bases and J gave up 4 bases, with 12 bases separating them. CDR3 nucleotide sequence: TGTGCCAGCAGTTTAAGGGACATCCAATACAATGAGCAGTTCTTC. Its protein product is CASSLRDIQYNEQFF.

This clonotype was seen once. The rearrangement uses TRBV5-1 and TRBJ1-1, with D perhaps matching TRBD1 (6 bases). V shed 4 bases and J shed 1 base, with 14 bases lying between them. The CDR3 has 15 amino acids. The germline V gene has CDR1 SGHRS and CDR2 YFSETQ. The CDR3 DNA is TGCGCCAGCAGCGGCTTGGAGGGACAGAACACTGAAGCTTTCTTT. Translated, it gives CASSGLEGQNTEAFF.

The chain couples TRBV7-9 to TRBJ2-2; D might be TRBD2 (7 bases). The CDR3 runs to 14 residues. Germline V lookup: CDR1 SEHNR, CDR2 FQNEAQ (reference sequence). V shed 11 bases and J shed 2 bases, with 15 bases lying between them. CDR3 nucleotide sequence: TGTGCCTGCCACGGGGGGCCCAACACCGGGGAGCTGTTTTTT. Its protein product is CACHGGPNTGELFF.

V gene TRBV12-3 or TRBV12-4 combines with J gene TRBJ1-5, with a possible D match to TRBD1 (5 bases). This CDR3 spans 14 amino acids. The V and J ends lost 8 bases and 2 bases respectively, with 13 bases between them. CDR3 coding DNA: TGTGCCAGCGGTGTGTGGGGGGGCAATCAGCCCCAGCATTTT. Residues: CASGVWGGNQPQHF.